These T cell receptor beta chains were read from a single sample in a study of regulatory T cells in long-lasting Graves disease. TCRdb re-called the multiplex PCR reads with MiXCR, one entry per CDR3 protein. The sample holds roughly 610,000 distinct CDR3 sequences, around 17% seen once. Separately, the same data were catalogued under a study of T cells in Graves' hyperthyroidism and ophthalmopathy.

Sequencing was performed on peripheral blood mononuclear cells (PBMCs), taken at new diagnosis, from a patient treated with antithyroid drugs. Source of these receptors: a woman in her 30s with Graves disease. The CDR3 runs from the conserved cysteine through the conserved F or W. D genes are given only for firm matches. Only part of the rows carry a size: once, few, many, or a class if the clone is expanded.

CDR3 DNA: TGTGCCAGCGCCCCAACAGGGTTGAGAGAGACCCAGTACTTC
CDR3 protein: CASAPTGLRETQYF
CDR3 length: 14
V gene: TRBV7-8
D gene: -
J gene: TRBJ2-5
clone size: -

CDR3 DNA: TGTGCCAGCAGCACCGGGACGGTACAAGAGACCCAGTACTTC
CDR3 protein: CASSTGTVQETQYF
CDR3 length: 14
V gene: TRBV9
D gene: -
J gene: TRBJ2-5
clone size: -

CDR3 DNA: TGTGCCATCAGTGAGGGCGGACAGGGTGATCAGCCCCAGCATTTT
CDR3 protein: CAISEGGQGDQPQHF
CDR3 length: 15
V gene: TRBV10-3
D gene: TRBD1
J gene: TRBJ1-5
clone size: -

CDR3 DNA: TGTGCCAGCAGCTTGGCCCAGGGGATGGCGGGGGAGCTGTTTTTT
CDR3 protein: CASSLAQGMAGELFF
CDR3 length: 15
V gene: TRBV5-4
D gene: -
J gene: TRBJ2-2
clone size: -

CDR3 DNA: TGTGCCAGCAGTTTTCCGTCGTCAGCCCAAGAGACCCAGTACTTC
CDR3 protein: CASSFPSSAQETQYF
CDR3 length: 15
V gene: TRBV28
D gene: -
J gene: TRBJ2-5
clone size: many

CDR3 DNA: TGTGCCAGCCAAGGGTCCTGGAACACCGGGGAGCTGTTTTTT
CDR3 protein: CASQGSWNTGELFF
CDR3 length: 14
V gene: TRBV6-4
D gene: -
J gene: TRBJ2-2
clone size: -

CDR3 DNA: TGTGCTAGCAGCTTAGGACTCGGAAGAGATACGCAGTATTTT
CDR3 protein: CASSLGLGRDTQYF
CDR3 length: 14
V gene: TRBV7-7
D gene: -
J gene: TRBJ2-3
clone size: few

CDR3 DNA: TGTGCCAGCAGCTTATACAGGGGGGACAACTACGAGCAGTACTTC
CDR3 protein: CASSLYRGDNYEQYF
CDR3 length: 15
V gene: TRBV7-2
D gene: TRBD1
J gene: TRBJ2-7
clone size: -

CDR3 DNA: TGTGCCAGCAGTACCGCGGGGACGGGAACGGGGGAGCAGTACTTC
CDR3 protein: CASSTAGTGTGEQYF
CDR3 length: 15
V gene: TRBV28
D gene: -
J gene: TRBJ2-7
clone size: many

CDR3 DNA: TGTGCCAGCAGCCCTCCGGGACTAGTCTACGAGCAGTACTTC
CDR3 protein: CASSPPGLVYEQYF
CDR3 length: 14
V gene: TRBV7-9
D gene: TRBD2
J gene: TRBJ2-7
clone size: many

CDR3 DNA: TGTGCCAGCAGCCTGCGTGGGAGGACGGATGAGCAGTTCTTC
CDR3 protein: CASSLRGRTDEQFF
CDR3 length: 14
V gene: TRBV7-9
D gene: -
J gene: TRBJ2-1
clone size: few

CDR3 DNA: TGCAGTGCTAGACCTCCGCCCGGGACGGTTTCCTACGAGCAGTACTTC
CDR3 protein: CSARPPPGTVSYEQYF
CDR3 length: 16
V gene: TRBV20-1
D gene: -
J gene: TRBJ2-7
clone size: many

CDR3 DNA: TGTGCCAGCAAATGGCTAGCGAAGAACACCGGGGAGCTGTTTTTT
CDR3 protein: CASKWLAKNTGELFF
CDR3 length: 15
V gene: TRBV12-3/TRBV12-4
D gene: -
J gene: TRBJ2-2
clone size: many

CDR3 DNA: TGTGCCAGCAGTGTGAGCGGGGCCTACGAGCAGTACTTC
CDR3 protein: CASSVSGAYEQYF
CDR3 length: 13
V gene: TRBV28
D gene: TRBD2
J gene: TRBJ2-7
clone size: many

CDR3 DNA: TGTGCCAGCAGCTTAGGGGCCGAGGGGGCAGGCTATGGCTACACCTTC
CDR3 protein: CASSLGAEGAGYGYTF
CDR3 length: 16
V gene: TRBV7-9
D gene: TRBD1
J gene: TRBJ1-2
clone size: few

CDR3 DNA: TGTGCCAGTTCCCAGGGGGCCCGCCCTGGCTACACCTTC
CDR3 protein: CASSQGARPGYTF
CDR3 length: 13
V gene: TRBV25-1
D gene: TRBD1
J gene: TRBJ1-2
clone size: -

CDR3 DNA: TGCGCCAGCAGCTTGCTACTTGACGCGAGCTCCTATAATTCACCCCTCCACTTT
CDR3 protein: CASSLLLDASSYNSPLHF
CDR3 length: 18
V gene: TRBV5-1
D gene: -
J gene: TRBJ1-6
clone size: once

CDR3 DNA: TGTGCCAGCAGTCTACGGGACAGGGACGAGCAGTACTTC
CDR3 protein: CASSLRDRDEQYF
CDR3 length: 13
V gene: TRBV5-5
D gene: TRBD1
J gene: TRBJ2-7
clone size: few

CDR3 DNA: TGTGCCTGGAGTGCGTTACGAGGGGGGAACTATGGCTACACCTTC
CDR3 protein: CAWSALRGGNYGYTF
CDR3 length: 15
V gene: TRBV30
D gene: -
J gene: TRBJ1-2
clone size: many

CDR3 DNA: TGTGCCAGCAGTGGGGACAGGGTAAGCGAGCAGTACTTC
CDR3 protein: CASSGDRVSEQYF
CDR3 length: 13
V gene: TRBV6-2/TRBV6-3
D gene: TRBD1
J gene: TRBJ2-7
clone size: few

CDR3 DNA: TGTGCCACCAGTGATTTGTCGGGACCACCGGGGAATGAGCAGTTCTTC
CDR3 protein: CATSDLSGPPGNEQFF
CDR3 length: 16
V gene: TRBV24-1
D gene: -
J gene: TRBJ2-1
clone size: many

CDR3 DNA: TGTGCCAGCAGCTCATATCAGGAGTTCGGGAACTATGGCTACACCTTC
CDR3 protein: CASSSYQEFGNYGYTF
CDR3 length: 16
V gene: TRBV7-9
D gene: -
J gene: TRBJ1-2
clone size: few

CDR3 DNA: TGTGCCAGCTCTTCCTTGACAGGGAGGGGCGGCACAGATACGCAGTATTTT
CDR3 protein: CASSSLTGRGGTDTQYF
CDR3 length: 17
V gene: TRBV28
D gene: -
J gene: TRBJ2-3
clone size: many

CDR3 DNA: TGTGCCAGCAGCCCCCCCCATGGACAGGGGACAGATACGCAGTATTTT
CDR3 protein: CASSPPHGQGTDTQYF
CDR3 length: 16
V gene: TRBV7-3
D gene: TRBD1
J gene: TRBJ2-3
clone size: -

CDR3 DNA: TGTGCCAGTACGTCTGGTTTGGGCGAGCAGTTCTTC
CDR3 protein: CASTSGLGEQFF
CDR3 length: 12
V gene: TRBV19
D gene: -
J gene: TRBJ2-1
clone size: -

CDR3 DNA: TGTGCCAGCAGAACGACCTCCAGGGGTGAAGGAGCTTTCTTT
CDR3 protein: CASRTTSRGEGAFF
CDR3 length: 14
V gene: TRBV28
D gene: -
J gene: TRBJ1-1
clone size: many

CDR3 DNA: TGTGCCAGCAGTTACATGGATACGCAGTATTTT
CDR3 protein: CASSYMDTQYF
CDR3 length: 11
V gene: TRBV6-5
D gene: -
J gene: TRBJ2-3
clone size: -

CDR3 DNA: TGTGCCAGCAGCTTATACCTAGCAAGTGGGGATGAGCAGTTCTTC
CDR3 protein: CASSLYLASGDEQFF
CDR3 length: 15
V gene: TRBV7-2
D gene: -
J gene: TRBJ2-1
clone size: many